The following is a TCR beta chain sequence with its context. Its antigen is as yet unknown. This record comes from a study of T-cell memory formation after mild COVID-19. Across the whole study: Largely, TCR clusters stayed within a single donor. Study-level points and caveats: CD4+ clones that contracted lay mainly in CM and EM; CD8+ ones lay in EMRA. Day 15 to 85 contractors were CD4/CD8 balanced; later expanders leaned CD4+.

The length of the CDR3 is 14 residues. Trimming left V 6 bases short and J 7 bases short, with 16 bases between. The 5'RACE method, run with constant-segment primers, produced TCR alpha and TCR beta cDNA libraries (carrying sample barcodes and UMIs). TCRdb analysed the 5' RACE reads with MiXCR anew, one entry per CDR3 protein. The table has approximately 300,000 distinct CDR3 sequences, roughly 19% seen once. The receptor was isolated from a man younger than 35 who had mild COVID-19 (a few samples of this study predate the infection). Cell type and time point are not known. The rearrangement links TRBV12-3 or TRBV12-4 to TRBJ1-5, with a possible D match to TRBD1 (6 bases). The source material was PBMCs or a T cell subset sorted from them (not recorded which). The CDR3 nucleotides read TGTGCCAGCAGCCGGGGGAGGGGGGACCAGCCCCAGCATTTT. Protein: CASSRGRGDQPQHF.